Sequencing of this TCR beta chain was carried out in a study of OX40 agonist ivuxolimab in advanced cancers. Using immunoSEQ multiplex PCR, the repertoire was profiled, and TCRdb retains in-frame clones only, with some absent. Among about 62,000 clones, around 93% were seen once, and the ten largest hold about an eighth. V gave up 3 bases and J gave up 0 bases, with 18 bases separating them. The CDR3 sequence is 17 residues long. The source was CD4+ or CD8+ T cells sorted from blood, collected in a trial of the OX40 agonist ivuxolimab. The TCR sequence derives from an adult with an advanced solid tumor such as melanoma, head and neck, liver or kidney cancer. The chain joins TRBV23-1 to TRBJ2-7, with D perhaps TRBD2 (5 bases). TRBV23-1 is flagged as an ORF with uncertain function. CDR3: CASSHRDRVATSYEQYF. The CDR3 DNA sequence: TGCGCCAGCAGTCACCGCGACCGGGTAGCGACCTCCTACGAGCAGTACTTC.